The entry below gives a single T cell receptor (beta chain) sequence along with its context. This record comes from a study of technical replicates of blood from a handful of donors. Germline V gene sequence: CDR1 SGHNT, CDR2 YENEEA. This CDR3 is 18 amino acids long. V lost 5 bases, J lost 3 bases, and 16 bases stayed unmatched. The assay was immunoSEQ multiplex PCR, and TCRdb's table has in-frame clones only and misses some. The sample includes more than 65,000 clones, approximately 95% of them seen just once. The rearrangement joins TRBV11-3 to TRBJ2-5; 9 bases are shared with TRBD2. The specimen was T cells isolated from PBMCs. The clonotype was recovered from a human donor in good health. CDR3 in DNA: TGTGCCAGCAGCCCGTTTTCGGCTAGCGGGACGCCCGAAGAGACCCAGTACTTC. Translation: CASSPFSASGTPEETQYF.